The T cell receptor beta chain described here comes from a study of cytomegalovirus exposure and HLA in healthy donors. Vbeta (60) and Jbeta (13) primers were used in the PCR. The method was immunoSEQ multiplex PCR; TCRdb's version includes in-frame clones alone and lacks a portion of them. There are about 50,000 clones in the sample, with 2.1% held by the top ten. The V gene's germline CDR1 is GTSNPN and CDR2 SVGIG (reference sequence). CDR3 size: 11 residues. Trimming left V 1 base short and J 10 bases short, with 8 bases between. Note on this clone: Its antigen is currently unknown.

Study outcomes and limitations: From TCR beta sequences, most subjects' HLA-A and HLA-B alleles were reportedly predicted accurately. Immune exposure information comprised only CMV serostatus. Researchers reported that three CMV-associated chains were confirmed in vitro as CMV antigen-specific. TRBV6-2, TRBV6-3 and some other V segments were unresolvable in 87-base-pair reads.

Sequenced: PBMCs. The chain has TRBV30 and TRBJ2-1; D remains unclear. This TCR was recovered from a woman aged 18-30 years in good health and CMV-seronegative. CDR3 loop: CAWSGMREQFF. The CDR3 coding sequence is TGTGCCTGGAGTGGCATGAGAGAGCAGTTCTTC.